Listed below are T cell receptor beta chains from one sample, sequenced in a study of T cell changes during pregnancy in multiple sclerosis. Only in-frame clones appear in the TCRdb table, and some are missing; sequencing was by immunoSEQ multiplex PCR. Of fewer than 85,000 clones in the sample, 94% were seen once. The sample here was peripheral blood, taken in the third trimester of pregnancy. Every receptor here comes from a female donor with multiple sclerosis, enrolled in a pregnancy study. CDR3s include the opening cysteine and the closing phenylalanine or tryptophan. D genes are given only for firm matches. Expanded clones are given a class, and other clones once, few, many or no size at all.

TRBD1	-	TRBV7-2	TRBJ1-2	TGTGCCAGCAGAGGGCAGGGGGCCGTCGTAAACTATGGCTACACCTTC	CASRGQGAVVNYGYTF
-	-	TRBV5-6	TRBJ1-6	TGTGCCAGCAGCTTGCGACAGCCACTTGATAATTCACCCCTCCACTTT	CASSLRQPLDNSPLHF
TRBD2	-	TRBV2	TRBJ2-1	TGTGCCAGCAGAGGGACTAGCGGGGGGCCCTACAATGAGCAGTTCTTC	CASRGTSGGPYNEQFF
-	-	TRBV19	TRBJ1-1	TGTGCCAGTAGTAGGGAGAGGGACATGAACACTGAAGCTTTCTTT	CASSRERDMNTEAFF
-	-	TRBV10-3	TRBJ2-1	TGTGCCATCAGTGAGTTGGGGCGTGAGCAGTTCTTC	CAISELGREQFF
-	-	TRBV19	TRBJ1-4	TGTGCCAGTAGAATCGGCAGGGGCGCAACTAATGAAAAACTGTTTTTT	CASRIGRGATNEKLFF
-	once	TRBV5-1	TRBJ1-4	TGCGCCAGCAGCTTGGCGGGGGGCCAAGCAACTAATGAAAAACTGTTTTTT	CASSLAGGQATNEKLFF
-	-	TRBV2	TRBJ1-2	TGTGCCAGCAGTATCAGGGCGTCCTATGGCTACACCTTC	CASSIRASYGYTF
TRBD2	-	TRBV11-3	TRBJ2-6	TGTGCCAGCAGCTTAGCTGGGGGGGCTGGGGCCAACGTCCTGACTTTC	CASSLAGGAGANVLTF
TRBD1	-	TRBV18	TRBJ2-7	TGTGCCAGCTCGCCCGGACAGGTTGGGACAAACGAGCAGTACTTC	CASSPGQVGTNEQYF
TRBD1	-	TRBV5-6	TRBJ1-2	TGTGCCAGCAGCCAAGGGACAGTCTATGGCTACACCTTC	CASSQGTVYGYTF
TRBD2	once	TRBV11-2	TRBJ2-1	TGTGCCAGCAGCTTAATCCAGCGGGGTGGCAATGAGCAGTTCTTC	CASSLIQRGGNEQFF
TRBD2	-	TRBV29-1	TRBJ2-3	TGCAGCGTTGAGAATAGCGGGGGGGGAGCAGATACGCAGTATTTT	CSVENSGGGADTQYF
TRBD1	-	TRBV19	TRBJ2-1	TGTGCCAGTTCAAGGGGCGGGGGACAGGGCCACAATGAGCAGTTCTTC	CASSRGGGQGHNEQFF
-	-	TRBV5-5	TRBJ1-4	TGTGCCAGCAGCTTCATGCAGTACAATGAAAAACTGTTTTTT	CASSFMQYNEKLFF
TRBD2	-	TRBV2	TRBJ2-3	TGTGCCAGCAGTGCAGGGAGGGGCGCAGATACGCAGTATTTT	CASSAGRGADTQYF
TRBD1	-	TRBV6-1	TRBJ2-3	TGTGCCAGCAGTGTCCTAGACAGGGATAGGGAGTATTTT	CASSVLDRDREYF
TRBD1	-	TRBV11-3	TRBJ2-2	TGTGCCAGCAGCCCCCCCGGGACAGGGCCCACCGGGGAGCTGTTTTTT	CASSPPGTGPTGELFF
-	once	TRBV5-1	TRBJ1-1	TGCGCCAGCAGCTTGTACGGGGGCACTGAAGCTTTCTTT	CASSLYGGTEAFF
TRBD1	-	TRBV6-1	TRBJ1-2	TGTGCCAGCAGTCCGGACAGGGGGCAATGGGATGGCTACACCTTC	CASSPDRGQWDGYTF
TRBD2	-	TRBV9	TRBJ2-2	TGTGCCAGCAGCGCCGCTAGCGGGGTTAGGACCGGGGAGCTGTTTTTT	CASSAASGVRTGELFF
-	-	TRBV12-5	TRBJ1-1	TGTGCTAGTCGCACAGGGAACACTGAAGCTTTCTTT	CASRTGNTEAFF
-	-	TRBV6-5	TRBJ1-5	TGTGCCAGCAGTTACGTGACAGTTCGGAATCAGCCCCAGCATTTT	CASSYVTVRNQPQHF
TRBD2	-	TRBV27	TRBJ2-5	TGTGCCAGCCGTGCGGGGGAGGAGACCCAGTACTTC	CASRAGEETQYF
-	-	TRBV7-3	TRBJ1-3	TGTGCCAGCAGCGAAGGAGCCACGTCTGGAAACACCATATATTTT	CASSEGATSGNTIYF
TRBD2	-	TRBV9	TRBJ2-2	TGTGCCAGCAGCGTAAGCCCGGGACTAGCGGGGGGAACCGGGGAGCTGTTTTTT	CASSVSPGLAGGTGELFF
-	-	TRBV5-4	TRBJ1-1	TGTGCCAGCAGCTTGTTTGACAGGATGAACACTGAAGCTTTCTTT	CASSLFDRMNTEAFF
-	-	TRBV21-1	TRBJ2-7	TGTGCCAGCAATTCCAATTGTCGGCGCCGACCTAGGGAGCAGTACTTC	CASNSNCRRRPREQYF
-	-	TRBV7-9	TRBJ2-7	TGTGCCAGCGGCGAGGTATTAGGCGAGCAGTACTTC	CASGEVLGEQYF
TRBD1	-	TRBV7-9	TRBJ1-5	TGTGCCAGCAGCTTAGGTTGGACAGGGGACACTCAGCCCCAGCATTTT	CASSLGWTGDTQPQHF
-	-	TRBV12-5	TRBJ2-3	TGTGCTAGTGGTTTGCAGGGGAGCACAGATACGCAGTATTTT	CASGLQGSTDTQYF
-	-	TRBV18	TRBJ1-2	TGTGCCAGCCTGGACAGCCTGCTTGATGGCTACACCTTC	CASLDSLLDGYTF
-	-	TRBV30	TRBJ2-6	TGTGCCTCCACCGGGTCCTGGCCCGGGGCCAACGTCCTGACTTTC	CASTGSWPGANVLTF
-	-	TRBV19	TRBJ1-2	TGTGCCAGTAGTATAGCTCAGAACTATGGCTACACCTTC	CASSIAQNYGYTF
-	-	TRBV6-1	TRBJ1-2	TGTGCCAGCAGTGACCCCAGGACAGCTAACTATGGCTACACCTTC	CASSDPRTANYGYTF
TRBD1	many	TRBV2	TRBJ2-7	TGTGCCAGCAGGACAGGGACCTACGAGCAGTACTTC	CASRTGTYEQYF
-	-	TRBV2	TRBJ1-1	TGTGCCAGCAGTGAATTTGGGGGGGCGGTTGCTGTGAACACTGAAGCTTTCTTT	CASSEFGGAVAVNTEAFF